This T cell receptor beta chain was obtained from a study of naive and memory T cell subsets. Study-level findings and limits: The RNA method is potentially sensitive to activation and differentiation changes.

Blood and skin TCR RNA was reverse transcribed with alpha and beta constant primers. Ligated cDNA underwent four rounds of PCR with nested alpha and beta constant region primers and SP2. TCRdb used MiXCR to reprocess the 5' RACE reads, holding one entry per CDR3 protein. The sample shows about 22,000 distinct CDR3 sequences, roughly 4.1% of them seen only once. This clonotype has at least ten counts. What it binds is unknown. The CDR3 is made up of 14 amino acids. CDR1 and CDR2 from the germline V gene are MDHEN and SYDVKM. V was clipped by 7 bases and J by 7 bases, with 20 bases between them. RNA was extracted from approximately 2.6 ml of whole blood of healthy adults. TCR cDNA received a 3' ligated oligonucleotide that carried a UMI. Reverse transcription used DNase-treated unsorted total RNA, aiming for 1 to 1000 ng.

The chain is built from TRBV28 and TRBJ2-7; D is undetermined. The clonotype originates from a male donor in good health. CDR3 coding DNA: TGTGCCAGCACCTTTCGATCTGAATTGGGAGAGCAGTACTTC. As protein: CASTFRSELGEQYF.